Listed below are T cell receptor beta chains from one sample, sequenced in a study of monozygotic twins with inflammatory bowel disease. Reanalyzing the 5' RACE reads, TCRdb keeps one entry per CDR3 protein, without DNA. Its listing shows roughly 140,000 distinct CDR3 sequences. The material sequenced was blood. Every receptor here comes from a human donor with ulcerative colitis or Crohn's disease, or a healthy co-twin of an affected twin (not recorded which). Both conserved end residues are part of each CDR3.

length	J	V	CDR3
12	TRBJ1-2	TRBV29-1	CSVFGQGHGYTF
13	TRBJ2-2	TRBV6-5	CASFWANTGELFF
15	TRBJ2-1	TRBV20-1	CSATVLLASDNEQFF
16	TRBJ1-1	TRBV5-5	CASSLVSLGLNTEAFF
14	TRBJ2-3	TRBV7-7	CASSPGNPADTQYF
16	TRBJ2-1	TRBV24-1	CATSDAQGADYNEQFF
17	TRBJ2-5	TRBV20-1	CSASRRGGPPWQETQYF
14	TRBJ2-7	TRBV5-1	CASSVDRGGYEQYF
16	TRBJ1-5	TRBV12-3/TRBV12-4	CASSRTGARGNQPQHF
12	TRBJ1-1	TRBV29-1	CSGLGAIAEAFF
11	TRBJ2-1	TRBV20-1	CSARDRSEQFF
17	TRBJ1-2	TRBV4-2	CASSQDRLADPLYGYTF
14	TRBJ2-5	TRBV7-3	CASSLLAGGETQYF
15	TRBJ2-5	TRBV6-5	CASSYIGGEVETQYF
15	TRBJ2-5	TRBV24-1	CATSDPSDRGETQYF
14	TRBJ2-1	TRBV4-1	CASSPMPGTIDLFF
16	TRBJ2-1	TRBV7-2	CASSLAQATQYNEQFF
14	TRBJ1-2	TRBV15	CATSTRDGAYGYTF
16	TRBJ1-2	TRBV12-3/TRBV12-4	CASRPGQGARWDGYTF
11	TRBJ2-7	TRBV18	CASSTGPRFYF
15	TRBJ2-3	TRBV29-1	CSATGRTYSTDTQYF
16	TRBJ2-7	TRBV18	CASSPIAGPGAYEQYF
14	TRBJ2-3	TRBV7-2	CASSFTSGGDTQYF
15	TRBJ2-2	TRBV19	CASSMLGSATGELFF
14	TRBJ1-1	TRBV12-3/TRBV12-4	CASSMYRGHTEAFF
16	TRBJ2-5	TRBV20-1	CSAGYFGKGTGGTQYF
15	TRBJ2-5	TRBV5-1	CASNRDRRYQETQYF
14	TRBJ2-5	TRBV5-1	CASSLLQSQETQYF
12	TRBJ1-5	TRBV20-1	CSATTGDQPQHF
13	TRBJ2-3	TRBV6-2/TRBV6-3	CASSSKFMDTQYF
14	TRBJ1-5	TRBV18	CASSLGQHNQPQHF
14	TRBJ2-5	TRBV5-1	CASSLRQHQETQYF
16	TRBJ2-7	TRBV6-5	CASSYSGLAENYEQYF
15	TRBJ2-3	TRBV4-3	CASSQAGRGTDTQYF
20	TRBJ1-5	TRBV10-3	CAISETGTVTGFYSNQPQHF
13	TRBJ2-1	TRBV20-1	CSARAGSRPEQFF
15	TRBJ1-4	TRBV7-2	CASSGRRRGEEKLFF
15	TRBJ2-2	TRBV3-1	CASSQPMGGTGELFF
16	TRBJ1-6	TRBV4-3	CASSQDRQGYNSPLHF
16	TRBJ2-1	TRBV7-3	CASSLTRDRGSNEQFF
17	TRBJ2-1	TRBV5-1	CASSLADLSGAYNEQFF
15	TRBJ2-7	TRBV6-1	CASKHNRDTSYEQYF
14	TRBJ2-5	TRBV5-1	CASRLQGAQETQYF
17	TRBJ2-3	TRBV5-1	CASSSVIAGTRTDTQYF
15	TRBJ2-3	TRBV5-1	CASSPRGINTDTQYF
13	TRBJ2-1	TRBV18	CASSPGDGDEQFF
16	TRBJ2-1	TRBV7-2	CASSHHGQSSYSEQFF
13	TRBJ2-3	TRBV20-1	CSATIGRDSPQYF
17	TRBJ2-2	TRBV7-3	CASSPLSAGTGTGELFF
14	TRBJ2-5	TRBV12-3/TRBV12-4	CASSLSGSQETQYF
14	TRBJ2-6	TRBV20-1	CSARHASGANVLTF